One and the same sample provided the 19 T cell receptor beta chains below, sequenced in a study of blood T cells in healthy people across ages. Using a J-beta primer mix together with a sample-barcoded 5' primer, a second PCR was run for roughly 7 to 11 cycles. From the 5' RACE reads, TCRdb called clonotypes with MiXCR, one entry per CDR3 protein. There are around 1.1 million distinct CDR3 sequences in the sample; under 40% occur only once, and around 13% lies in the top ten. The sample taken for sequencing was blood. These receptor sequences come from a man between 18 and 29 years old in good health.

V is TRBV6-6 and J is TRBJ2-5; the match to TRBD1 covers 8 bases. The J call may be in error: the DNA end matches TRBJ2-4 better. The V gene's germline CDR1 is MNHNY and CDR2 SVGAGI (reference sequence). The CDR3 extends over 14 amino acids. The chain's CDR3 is CASSYSNRGSIQYF. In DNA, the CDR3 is TGTGCCAGCAGTTACTCGAACAGGGGGTCCATTCAGTACTTC.

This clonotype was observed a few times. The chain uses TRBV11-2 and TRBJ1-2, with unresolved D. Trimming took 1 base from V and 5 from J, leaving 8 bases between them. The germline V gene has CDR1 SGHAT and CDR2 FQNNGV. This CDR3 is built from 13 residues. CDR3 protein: CASSLVEKYGYTF. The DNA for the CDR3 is TGTGCCAGCAGCTTAGTAGAGAAGTATGGCTACACCTTC.

The CDR3 DNA follows: TGTGCCATCAGTGCAGGGGGTGAAGCTTTCTTT. Translation: CAISAGGEAFF. The chain carries TRBV10-3 and TRBJ1-1; 7 bases align to TRBD1. The CDR3 extends over 11 amino acids. V lost 4 bases and J lost 7; bases outside the gene matches: 0. Germline assignment: CDR1 ENHRY and CDR2 SYGVKD.

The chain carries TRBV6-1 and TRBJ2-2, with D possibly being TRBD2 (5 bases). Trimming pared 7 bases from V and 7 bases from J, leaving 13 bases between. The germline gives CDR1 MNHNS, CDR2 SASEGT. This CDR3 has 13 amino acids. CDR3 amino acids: CASIRAGGGELFF. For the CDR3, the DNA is TGTGCCAGCATTAGGGCCGGAGGCGGGGAGCTGTTTTTT.

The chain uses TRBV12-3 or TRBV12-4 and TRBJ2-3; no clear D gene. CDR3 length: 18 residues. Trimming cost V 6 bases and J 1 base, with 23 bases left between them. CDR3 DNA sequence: TGTGCCAGCAGCAGCGCTTACACATCCATTGGGGGCACAGATACGCAGTATTTT. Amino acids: CASSSAYTSIGGTDTQYF.

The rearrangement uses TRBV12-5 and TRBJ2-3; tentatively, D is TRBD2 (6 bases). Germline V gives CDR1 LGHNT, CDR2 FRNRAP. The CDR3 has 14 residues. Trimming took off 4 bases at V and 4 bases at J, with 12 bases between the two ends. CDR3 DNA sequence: TGTGCTAGTGGTTCGTTGGAGGGACCAGATACGCAGTATTTT. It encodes CASGSLEGPDTQYF.

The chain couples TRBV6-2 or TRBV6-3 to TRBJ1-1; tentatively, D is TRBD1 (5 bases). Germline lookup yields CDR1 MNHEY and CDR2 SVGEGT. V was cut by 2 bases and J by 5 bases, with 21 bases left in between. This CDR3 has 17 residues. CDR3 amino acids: CASSYRGAGSRRTEAFF. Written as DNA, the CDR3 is TGTGCCAGCAGTTACAGAGGGGCAGGGAGTCGAAGGACTGAAGCTTTCTTT.

CDR3 DNA sequence: TGTGCCAGCAGCGTGGGACATGGGGCAACTAATGAAAAACTGTTTTTT. It is translated as CASSVGHGATNEKLFF. The chain has TRBV7-3 and TRBJ1-4; perhaps TRBD1 as D (6 bases). V was shortened by 5 bases and J by 0 bases, with 13 bases between the two germline ends. The CDR3 extends over 16 amino acids. The V gene's germline CDR1 is SGHTA and CDR2 FQGTGA.

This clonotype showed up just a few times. CDR3 residues: CSANGQGIITEAFF. CDR3 coding DNA: TGCAGTGCTAACGGACAGGGGATAATCACTGAAGCTTTCTTT. V is TRBV20-1 and J is TRBJ1-1; 9 bases fit TRBD1. V was clipped by 4 bases and J by 4 bases; unmatched bases: 7. Germline CDR1 and CDR2: DFQATT and SNEGSKA (reference sequence). This CDR3 contains 14 residues.

CDR3 nucleotide sequence: TGTGCCAGCAGCCTGCAAGGACTAGAGGGGTCCTACGAGCAGTACTTC. It translates to CASSLQGLEGSYEQYF. The rearrangement links TRBV4-2 to TRBJ2-4; TRBD2 agrees at 7 bases. The tail of the sequence fits TRBJ2-7 better, so the J call may be wrong. The CDR3 totals 16 residues. The V gene's germline CDR1 is LGHNA and CDR2 YNFKEQ.

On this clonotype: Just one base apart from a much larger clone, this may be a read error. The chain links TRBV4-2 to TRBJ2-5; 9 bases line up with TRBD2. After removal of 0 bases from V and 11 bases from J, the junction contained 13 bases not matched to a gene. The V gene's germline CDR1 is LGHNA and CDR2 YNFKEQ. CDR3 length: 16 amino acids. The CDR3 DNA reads TGTGCCAGCAGCCAAGATCCTAGCGGGGTTTACGATGAGCAGTACTTC. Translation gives CASSQDPSGVYDEQYF.

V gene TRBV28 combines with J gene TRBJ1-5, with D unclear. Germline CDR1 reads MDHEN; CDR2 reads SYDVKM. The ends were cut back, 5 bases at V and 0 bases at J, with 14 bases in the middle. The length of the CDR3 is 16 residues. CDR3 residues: CASSPAGFYSNQPQHF. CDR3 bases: TGTGCCAGCAGTCCAGCGGGATTCTATAGCAATCAGCCCCAGCATTTT.

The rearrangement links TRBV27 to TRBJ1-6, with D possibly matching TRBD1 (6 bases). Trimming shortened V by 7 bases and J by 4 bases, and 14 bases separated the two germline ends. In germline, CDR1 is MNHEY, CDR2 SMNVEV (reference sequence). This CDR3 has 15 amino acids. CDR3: CASIAFTGYNSPLHF. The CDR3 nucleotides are TGTGCCAGCATCGCCTTTACAGGGTATAATTCACCCCTCCACTTT.

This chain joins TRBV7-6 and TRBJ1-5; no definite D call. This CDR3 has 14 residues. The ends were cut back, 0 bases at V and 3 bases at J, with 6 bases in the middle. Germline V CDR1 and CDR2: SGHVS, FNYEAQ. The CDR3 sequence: CASSLAANNQPQHF. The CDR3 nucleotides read TGTGCCAGCAGCTTAGCAGCCAACAATCAGCCCCAGCATTTT.

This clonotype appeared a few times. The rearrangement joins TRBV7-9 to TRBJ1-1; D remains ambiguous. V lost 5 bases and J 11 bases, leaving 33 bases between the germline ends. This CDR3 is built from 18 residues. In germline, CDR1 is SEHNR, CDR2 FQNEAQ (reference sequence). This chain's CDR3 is CASSQSVGANKGSDPAFF. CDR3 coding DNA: TGTGCCAGCAGCCAGAGCGTGGGCGCGAATAAAGGTTCCGATCCGGCTTTCTTT. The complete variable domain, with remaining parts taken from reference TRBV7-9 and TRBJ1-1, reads DTGVSQNPRHKITKRGQNVTFRCDPISEHNRLYWYRQTLGQGPEFLTYFQNEAQLEKSRLLSDRFSAERPKGSFSTLEIQRTEQGDSAMYLCASSQSVGANKGSDPAFFGQGTRLTVV.

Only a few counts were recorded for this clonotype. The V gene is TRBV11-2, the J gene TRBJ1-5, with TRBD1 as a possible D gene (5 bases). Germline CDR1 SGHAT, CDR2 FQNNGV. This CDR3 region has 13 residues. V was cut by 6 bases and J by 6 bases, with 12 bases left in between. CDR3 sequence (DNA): TGTGCCAGCAGTCAATGGGGGGGTCAGCCCCAGCATTTT. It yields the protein CASSQWGGQPQHF.

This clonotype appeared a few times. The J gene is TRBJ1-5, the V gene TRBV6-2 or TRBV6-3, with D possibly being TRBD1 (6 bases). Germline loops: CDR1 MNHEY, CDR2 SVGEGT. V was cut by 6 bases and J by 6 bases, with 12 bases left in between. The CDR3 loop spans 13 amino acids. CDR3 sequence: CASSGGAVQPQHF. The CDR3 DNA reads TGTGCCAGCAGCGGGGGGGCCGTTCAGCCCCAGCATTTT.

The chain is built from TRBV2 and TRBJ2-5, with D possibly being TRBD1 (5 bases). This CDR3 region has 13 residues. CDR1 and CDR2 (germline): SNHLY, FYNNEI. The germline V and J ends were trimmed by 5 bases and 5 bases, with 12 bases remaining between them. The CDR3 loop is CASSTGPAETQYF. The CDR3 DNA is TGTGCCAGCAGTACAGGACCGGCTGAGACCCAGTACTTC.

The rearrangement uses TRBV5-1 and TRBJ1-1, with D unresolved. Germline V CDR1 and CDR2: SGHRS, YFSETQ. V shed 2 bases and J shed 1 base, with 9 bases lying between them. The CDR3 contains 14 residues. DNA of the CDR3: TGCGCCAGCAGCTTTGGGAGTGGGAACACTGAAGCTTTCTTT. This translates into CASSFGSGNTEAFF.